This T cell receptor beta chain is drawn from a study of control samples from healthy donors and cancer patients. With 4 bases removed from V and 4 bases from J, the gap between germline ends came to 17 bases. Germline V lookup: CDR1 SGHNT, CDR2 YENEEA. This CDR3 comprises 16 residues. Assay: immunoSEQ multiplex PCR; the TCRdb copy retains only in-frame clones and omits some. The sample has 120,000 to 150,000 clones, roughly 94% seen once. The chain is built from TRBV11-3 and TRBJ2-1, with a tentative D call TRBD2 (6 bases). The TCR comes from a man in his forties or fifties in good health. The source material was blood. CDR3 in DNA: TGTGCCAGCAGCTCGAGCGAGGGCGGGAAATACAATGAGCAGTTCTTC. Protein: CASSSSEGGKYNEQFF.